This T cell receptor (beta chain) was captured by sequencing in a study of T cell clones after liver transplantation. Repertoires were generated with immunoSEQ multiplex PCR, while TCRdb's copy carries only in-frame clones and drops some. The table lists 75,000 to 95,000 clones, over 65% of them singletons. Remarks on this clone: The DNA is omitted, as the CDR3 cannot be located on it reliably, and the CDR3 follows TCRdb's listing.

Germline CDR1 and CDR2: SGHDT and YYEEEE. 16 amino acids form the CDR3, both terminal residues included. The TCR was taken from a human patient who received a liver transplant. Some of the T cells may derive from the graft donor. The chain has TRBV5-6 and TRBJ2-5; TRBD2, the table's D call, lacks a check against the DNA. The sequencing used CD4+ T cells from blood, collected at the 22-month timepoint. CDR3 in amino acids: CASSFGTGSLSSTEYF.